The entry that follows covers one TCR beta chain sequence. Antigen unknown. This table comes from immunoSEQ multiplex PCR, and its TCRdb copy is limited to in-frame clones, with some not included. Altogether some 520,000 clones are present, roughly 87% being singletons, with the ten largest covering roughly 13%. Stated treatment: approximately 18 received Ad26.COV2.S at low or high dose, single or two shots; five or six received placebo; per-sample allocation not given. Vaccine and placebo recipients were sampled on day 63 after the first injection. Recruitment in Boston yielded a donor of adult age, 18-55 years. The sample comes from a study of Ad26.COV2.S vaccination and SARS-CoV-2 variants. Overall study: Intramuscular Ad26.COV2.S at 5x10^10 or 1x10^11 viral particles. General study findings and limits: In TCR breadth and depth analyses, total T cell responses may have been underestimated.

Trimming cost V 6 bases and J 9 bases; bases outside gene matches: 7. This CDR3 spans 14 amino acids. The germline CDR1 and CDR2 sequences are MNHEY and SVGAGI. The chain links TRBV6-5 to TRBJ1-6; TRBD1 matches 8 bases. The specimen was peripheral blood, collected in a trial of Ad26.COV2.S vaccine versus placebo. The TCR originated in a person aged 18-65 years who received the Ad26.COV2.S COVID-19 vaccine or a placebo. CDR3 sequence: CASRAGTGGSPLHF. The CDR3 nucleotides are TGTGCCAGCAGGGCCGGGACAGGCGGTTCACCCCTCCACTTT.